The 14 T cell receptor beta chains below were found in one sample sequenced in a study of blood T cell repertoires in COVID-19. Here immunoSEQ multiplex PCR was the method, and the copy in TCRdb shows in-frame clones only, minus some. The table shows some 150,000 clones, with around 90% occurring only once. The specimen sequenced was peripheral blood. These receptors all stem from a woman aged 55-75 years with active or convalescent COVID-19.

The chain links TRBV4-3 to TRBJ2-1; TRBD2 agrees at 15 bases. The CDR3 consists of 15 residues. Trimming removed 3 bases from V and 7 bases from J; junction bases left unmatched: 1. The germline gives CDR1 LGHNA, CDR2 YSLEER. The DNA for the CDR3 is TGCGCCAGCAGCCAGGGGACTAGCGGGGGGAATGAGCAGTTCTTC. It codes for CASSQGTSGGNEQFF.

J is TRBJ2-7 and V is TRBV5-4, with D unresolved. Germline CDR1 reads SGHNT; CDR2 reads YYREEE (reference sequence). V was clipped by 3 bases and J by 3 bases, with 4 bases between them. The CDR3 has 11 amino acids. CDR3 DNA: TGTGCCAGCAGCTCTTACTACGAGCAGTACTTC. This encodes CASSSYYEQYF. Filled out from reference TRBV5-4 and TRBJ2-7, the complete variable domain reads ETGVTQSPTHLIKTRGQQVTLRCSSQSGHNTVSWYQQALGQGPQFIFQYYREEENGRGNFPPRFSGLQFPNYSSELNVNALELDDSALYLCASSSYYEQYFGPGTRLTVT.

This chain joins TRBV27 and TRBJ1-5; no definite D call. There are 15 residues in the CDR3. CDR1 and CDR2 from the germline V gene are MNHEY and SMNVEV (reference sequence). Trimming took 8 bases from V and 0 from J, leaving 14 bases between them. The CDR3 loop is CASQRLSDSNQPQHF. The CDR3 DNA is TGTGCCAGCCAAAGACTGTCAGATAGCAATCAGCCCCAGCATTTT.

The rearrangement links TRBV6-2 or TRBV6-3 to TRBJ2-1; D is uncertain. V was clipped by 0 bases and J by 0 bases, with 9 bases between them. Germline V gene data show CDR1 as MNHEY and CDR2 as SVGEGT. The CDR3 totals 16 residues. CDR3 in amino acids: CASSYSRSSSYNEQFF. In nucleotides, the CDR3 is TGTGCCAGCAGTTACTCTCGCTCGAGCTCCTACAATGAGCAGTTCTTC.

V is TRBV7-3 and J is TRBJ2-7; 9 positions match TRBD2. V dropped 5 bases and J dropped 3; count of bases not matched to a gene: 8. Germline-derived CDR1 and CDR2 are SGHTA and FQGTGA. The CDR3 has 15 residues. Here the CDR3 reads CASSPGLASVYEQYF. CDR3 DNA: TGTGCCAGCAGCCCCGGACTAGCGTCGGTCTACGAGCAGTACTTC.

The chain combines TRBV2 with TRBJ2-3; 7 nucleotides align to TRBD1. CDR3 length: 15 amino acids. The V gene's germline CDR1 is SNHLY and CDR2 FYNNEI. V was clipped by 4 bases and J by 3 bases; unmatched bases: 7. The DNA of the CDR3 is TGTGCCAGCAGTGTCACGGGACAGTATACAGATACGCAGTATTTT. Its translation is CASSVTGQYTDTQYF.

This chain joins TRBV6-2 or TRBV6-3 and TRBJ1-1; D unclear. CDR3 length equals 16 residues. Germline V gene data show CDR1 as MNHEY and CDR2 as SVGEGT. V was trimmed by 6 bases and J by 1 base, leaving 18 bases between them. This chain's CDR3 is CASSSSSGIANTEAFF. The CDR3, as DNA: TGTGCCAGCAGCTCATCTTCGGGGATTGCGAACACTGAAGCTTTCTTT.

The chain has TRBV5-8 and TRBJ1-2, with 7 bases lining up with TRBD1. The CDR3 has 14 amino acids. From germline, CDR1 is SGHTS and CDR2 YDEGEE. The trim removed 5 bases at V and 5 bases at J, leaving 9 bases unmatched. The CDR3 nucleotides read TGTGCCAGCAGGATAGGACAGGAAAATTATGGCTACACCTTC. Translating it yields CASRIGQENYGYTF.

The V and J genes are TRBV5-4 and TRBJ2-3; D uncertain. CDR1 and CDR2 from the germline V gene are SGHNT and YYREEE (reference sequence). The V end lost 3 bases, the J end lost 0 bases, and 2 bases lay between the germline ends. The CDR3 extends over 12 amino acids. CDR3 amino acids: CASSSSTDTQYF. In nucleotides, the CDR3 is TGTGCCAGCAGCTCTAGCACAGATACGCAGTATTTT. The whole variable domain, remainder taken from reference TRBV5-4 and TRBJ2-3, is ETGVTQSPTHLIKTRGQQVTLRCSSQSGHNTVSWYQQALGQGPQFIFQYYREEENGRGNFPPRFSGLQFPNYSSELNVNALELDDSALYLCASSSSTDTQYFGPGTRLTVL.

CDR3 sequence: CATSRPGKNEKLFF. The DNA for the CDR3 is TGTGCCACCAGCAGGCCCGGGAAAAATGAAAAACTGTTTTTT. This chain links TRBV15 with TRBJ1-4, with D unresolved. V was shortened by 3 bases and J by 5 bases, with 10 bases between the two germline ends. The V gene's germline CDR1 is LNHNV and CDR2 YYDKDF (reference sequence). This CDR3 contains 14 residues.

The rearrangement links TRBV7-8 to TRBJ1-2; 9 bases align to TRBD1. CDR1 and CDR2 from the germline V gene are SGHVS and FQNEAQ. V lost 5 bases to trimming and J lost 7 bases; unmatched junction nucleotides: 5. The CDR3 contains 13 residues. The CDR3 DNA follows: TGTGCCAGCAGCGCGACAGGGGGTACTGGCTACACCTTC. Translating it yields CASSATGGTGYTF.

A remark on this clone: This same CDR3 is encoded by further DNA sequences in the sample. In DNA, the CDR3 is TGCGCCAGCAGCCCGGGTCTTGGCGTAGGTGAAAAACTGTTTTTT. Its translation: CASSPGLGVGEKLFF. V gene TRBV4-3 combines with J gene TRBJ1-4; D remains unclear. V lost 4 bases, J lost 7 bases, and 16 bases lay in between. Germline CDR1 LGHNA, CDR2 YSLEER. The CDR3 runs 15 residues.

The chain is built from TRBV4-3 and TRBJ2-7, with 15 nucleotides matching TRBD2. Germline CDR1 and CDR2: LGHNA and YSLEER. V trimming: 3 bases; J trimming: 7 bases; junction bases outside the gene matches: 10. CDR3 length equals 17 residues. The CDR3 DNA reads TGCGCCAGCAGCCACGGGACTAGCGGGGGGCCACTCCTTGAGCAGTACTTC. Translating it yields CASSHGTSGGPLLEQYF.

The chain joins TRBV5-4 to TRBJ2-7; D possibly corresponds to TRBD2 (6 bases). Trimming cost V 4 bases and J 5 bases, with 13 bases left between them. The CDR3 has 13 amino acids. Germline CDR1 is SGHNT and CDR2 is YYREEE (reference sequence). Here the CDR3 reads CASSPTEGHEQYF. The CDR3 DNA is TGTGCCAGCAGCCCCACGGAGGGCCACGAGCAGTACTTC.